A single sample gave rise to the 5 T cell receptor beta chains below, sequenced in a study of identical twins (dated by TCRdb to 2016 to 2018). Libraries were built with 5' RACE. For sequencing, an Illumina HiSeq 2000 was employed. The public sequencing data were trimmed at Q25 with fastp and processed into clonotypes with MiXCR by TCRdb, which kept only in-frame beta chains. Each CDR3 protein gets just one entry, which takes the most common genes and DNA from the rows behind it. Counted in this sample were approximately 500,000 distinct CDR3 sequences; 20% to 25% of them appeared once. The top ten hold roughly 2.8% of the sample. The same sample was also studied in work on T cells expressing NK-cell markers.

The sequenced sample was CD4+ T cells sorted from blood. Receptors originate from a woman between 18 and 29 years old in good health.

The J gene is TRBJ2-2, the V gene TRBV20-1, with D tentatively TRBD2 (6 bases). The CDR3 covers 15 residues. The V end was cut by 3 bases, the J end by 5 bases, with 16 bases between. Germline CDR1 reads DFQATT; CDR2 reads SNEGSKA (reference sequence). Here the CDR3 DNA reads TGCAGTGCTAGTCAGGAACGGGCGGGGACCGGGGAGCTGTTTTTT. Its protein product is CSASQERAGTGELFF.

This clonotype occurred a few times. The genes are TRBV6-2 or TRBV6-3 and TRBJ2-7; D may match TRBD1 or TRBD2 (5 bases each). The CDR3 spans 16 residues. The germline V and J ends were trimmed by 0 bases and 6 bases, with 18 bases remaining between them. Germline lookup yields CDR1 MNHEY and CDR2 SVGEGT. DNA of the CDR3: TGTGCCAGCAGTTACTCGACTGGGGGTTGGGAAATCGAGCAGTACTTC. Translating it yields CASSYSTGGWEIEQYF.

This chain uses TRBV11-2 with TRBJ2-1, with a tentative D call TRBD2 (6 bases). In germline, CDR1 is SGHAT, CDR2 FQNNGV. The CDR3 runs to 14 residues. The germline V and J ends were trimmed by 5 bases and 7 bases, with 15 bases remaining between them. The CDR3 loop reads CASSKSGRGNEQFF. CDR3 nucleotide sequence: TGTGCCAGCAGCAAGAGCGGTCGGGGGAATGAGCAGTTCTTC. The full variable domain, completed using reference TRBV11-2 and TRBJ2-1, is EAGVAQSPRYKIIEKRQSVAFWCNPISGHATLYWYQQILGQGPKLLIQFQNNGVVDDSQLPKDRFSAERLKGVDSTLKIQPAKLEDSAVYLCASSKSGRGNEQFFGPGTRLTVL.

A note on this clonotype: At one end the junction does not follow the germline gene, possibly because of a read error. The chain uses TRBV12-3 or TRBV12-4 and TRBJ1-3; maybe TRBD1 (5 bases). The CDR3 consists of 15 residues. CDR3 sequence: CAARGSPYSENTIYF. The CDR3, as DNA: TGTGCGGCTCGGGGCAGCCCCTACTCTGAAAACACCATATATTTT.

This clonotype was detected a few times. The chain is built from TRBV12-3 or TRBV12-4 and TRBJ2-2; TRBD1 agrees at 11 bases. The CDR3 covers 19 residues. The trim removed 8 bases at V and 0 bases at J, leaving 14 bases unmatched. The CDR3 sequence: CASLRGQGVYYANTGELFF. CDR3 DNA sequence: TGTGCCAGCTTAAGGGGACAGGGGGTATACTATGCGAACACCGGGGAGCTGTTTTTT.